This T cell receptor (delta chain) was identified during a study of γδ T cells in repeated Plasmodium falciparum infection. Study-level information: Four controlled malaria infections with P. falciparum NF54 spanned around 660 days. Sampling occurred at baseline, pre-infection for selected infections, and 21 days post-infection. Study results and limitations: Vdelta2-negative gammadelta repertoires appeared less diverse and less shared in Malian than Australian children.

Bulk repertoires came from Vgamma9/Vdelta2+ or Vdelta2-negative gammadelta T cells flow-sorted from PBMC. This clone was counted at least ten times. Its matching antigen is unknown. This probably arose from a read error, given a far larger clone one base away. Other DNA sequences in this specimen translate into the identical CDR3. The CDR3 consists of 18 residues. CDR1 and CDR2 (germline): GEAIGNYY, EKD. TCRdb processed the multiplex PCR reads again with the CATT caller. The profile covers 70,000 to 95,000 delta-chain clones, with approximately 1.5% appearing a single time and about 10% taken by the ten largest.

V is TRDV2 and J is TRDJ1; D perhaps matches TRDD3 (5 bases). Sequenced input: gamma-delta T cells from blood. The clonotype comes from a pool of human donors (malaria-infected and uninfected, not separated). CDR3: CACDTVALGLGYTDKLIF. Written as DNA, the CDR3 is TGTGCCTGCGACACCGTGGCGCTGGGACTAGGTTACACCGATAAACTCATCTTT.